This passage covers 12 T cell receptor beta chains from one sample sequenced in a study of shared clonotypes between healthy human individuals. CD45RO-negative, CCR7-positively selected cells formed the naive CD8 fraction, excluding terminally differentiated effector memory CD45RA+ cells. Assay: immunoSEQ multiplex PCR; the TCRdb copy retains only in-frame clones and omits some. The sample lists around 2,000,000 clones; 85% to 95% were seen once. The source material was naive CD8+ T cells from PBMCs. These receptors were obtained from a man younger than 35 in good health. Some clones in this sample may be carry-over from other donors' samples.

V gene TRBV15 combines with J gene TRBJ1-5; D remains unclear. The CDR3 sequence is 15 residues long. V was shortened by 4 bases and J by 5 bases, with 15 bases between the two germline ends. Germline assignment: CDR1 LNHNV and CDR2 YYDKDF (reference sequence). CDR3 in amino acids: CATSTDRLSHQPQHF. The CDR3 nucleotides read TGTGCCACCAGCACGGACCGTCTTTCACATCAGCCCCAGCATTTT. Based on the CDR3 plus reference TRBV15 and TRBJ1-5, the full variable domain is DAMVIQNPRYQVTQFGKPVTLSCSQTLNHNVMYWYQQKSSQAPKLLFHYYDKDFNNEADTPDNFQSRRPNTSFCFLDIRSPGLGDTAMYLCATSTDRLSHQPQHFGDGTRLSIL.

The chain combines TRBV6-5 with TRBJ1-4, with 8 bases matching TRBD1. J was trimmed by 8 bases and V by 2 bases; bases with no gene match: 4. The CDR3 extends over 14 amino acids. The V gene's germline CDR1 is MNHEY and CDR2 SVGAGI. The CDR3 nucleotides are TGTGCCAGCAGTTACCGACAGGGGACGGAAAAACTGTTTTTT. Its protein is CASSYRQGTEKLFF.

The CDR3, as DNA: TGTGCCAGCAGCTTAGTAGCGGGAGTGCCCTACGAGCAGTACTTC. Translation: CASSLVAGVPYEQYF. The V call is TRBV7-8, the J call TRBJ2-7, with TRBD2 identical over 9 bases. The length of the CDR3 is 15 residues. The V gene end was trimmed by 1 base and the J gene end by 2 bases; junction bases not matched to a gene: 3. The germline CDR1 and CDR2 sequences are SGHVS and FQNEAQ.

This chain links TRBV27 with TRBJ2-7, with a possible D match to TRBD2 (5 bases). There are 14 residues in the CDR3. Trimming left V 8 bases short and J 0 bases short, with 14 bases between. CDR1 and CDR2 from the germline V gene are MNHEY and SMNVEV (reference sequence). CDR3: CASRLGVDSYEQYF. DNA of the CDR3: TGTGCCAGCCGACTCGGGGTCGACTCCTACGAGCAGTACTTC.

The V gene is TRBV9, the J gene TRBJ1-2; TRBD1 matches 7 bases. The ends lost 3 bases at V and 1 base at J; junction bases unmatched: 6. The CDR3 is 15 amino acids. Per germline, CDR1 SGDLS and CDR2 YYNGEE. CDR3 sequence: CASSGQGLLNYGYTF. CDR3 sequence (DNA): TGTGCCAGCAGCGGACAGGGCCTCCTTAACTATGGCTACACCTTC.

The rearrangement uses TRBV9 and TRBJ2-2; 9 bases match TRBD2. There are 14 residues in the CDR3. Trimming cost V 10 bases and J 1 base; bases outside gene matches: 5. In germline, CDR1 is SGDLS, CDR2 YYNGEE. The DNA of the CDR3 is TGTGCCTGCTCAGCGGGAGGGAACACCGGGGAGCTGTTTTTT. Translated, it gives CACSAGGNTGELFF.

The CDR3 DNA reads TGTGCCATCAGCCTTACCGGGACAGGGAACTACAATGAGCAGTTCTTC. Protein: CAISLTGTGNYNEQFF. This chain uses TRBV10-3 with TRBJ2-1; 9 positions agree with TRBD1. Germline V gene lookup returns CDR1 ENHRY and CDR2 SYGVKD. The CDR3 runs to 16 residues. Trimming removed 6 bases from V and 3 bases from J; junction bases left unmatched: 9.

This clone was detected only once. The rearrangement joins TRBV6-5 to TRBJ2-1, with TRBD2 matching 10 bases. Unmatched junction bases numbered 8, after V lost 4 bases and J lost 8 bases. Germline CDR1 reads MNHEY; CDR2 reads SVGAGI. The CDR3 contains 15 residues. This chain's CDR3 is CASSFRSGRADEQFF. CDR3 in DNA: TGTGCCAGCAGTTTCCGGAGCGGGAGGGCCGATGAGCAGTTCTTC.

V usage is TRBV28 and J usage is TRBJ2-2, with 8 bases identical to TRBD1. CDR1 MDHEN and CDR2 SYDVKM come from the germline V gene. V lost 5 bases, J lost 5 bases, and 7 bases stayed unmatched. The CDR3 runs to 15 residues. The CDR3 sequence is CASSQRTGRTGELFF. For the CDR3, the DNA is TGTGCCAGCAGTCAACGGACAGGGCGGACCGGGGAGCTGTTTTTT. Based on the CDR3 plus reference TRBV28 and TRBJ2-2, the full variable domain is DVKVTQSSRYLVKRTGEKVFLECVQDMDHENMFWYRQDPGLGLRLIYFSYDVKMKEKGDIPEGYSVSREKKERFSLILESASTNQTSMYLCASSQRTGRTGELFFGEGSRLTVL.

The rearrangement joins TRBV10-1 to TRBJ2-1, with 10 bases matching TRBD2. Germline CDR1 is WNHNN and CDR2 is SYGVQD (reference sequence). J lost 6 bases, V lost 0 bases, and 11 bases had no gene match. This CDR3 is 18 amino acids long. As DNA, the CDR3 is TGCGCCAGCAGTGAGTCCAACCCGGGACTAGCGTTGGGCAATGAGCAGTTCTTC. Translated: CASSESNPGLALGNEQFF.

The chain joins TRBV7-6 to TRBJ2-1, with 8 bases fitting TRBD2. The V gene end was trimmed by 7 bases and the J gene end by 7 bases; junction bases not matched to a gene: 18. Germline CDR1 and CDR2: SGHVS and FNYEAQ. This CDR3 contains 17 residues. The CDR3 here is CASNPGSGNLFGNEQFF. CDR3 in DNA: TGTGCCAGCAACCCTGGTAGCGGGAATCTTTTTGGGAATGAGCAGTTCTTC.

This sequence joins TRBV9 and TRBJ2-1, with D tentatively TRBD1 or TRBD2 (5 bases each). The ends were cut back, 0 bases at V and 5 bases at J, with 18 bases in the middle. The V gene's germline CDR1 is SGDLS and CDR2 YYNGEE. The CDR3 extends over 17 amino acids. The CDR3 region is CASSVDQGAGTNNEQFF. The CDR3 nucleotides are TGTGCCAGCAGCGTAGACCAAGGGGCCGGGACCAACAATGAGCAGTTCTTC. The variable domain in full, completed from reference TRBV9 and TRBJ2-1, reads DSGVTQTPKHLITATGQRVTLRCSPRSGDLSVYWYQQSLDQGLQFLIQYYNGEERAKGNILERFSAQQFPDLHSELNLSSLELGDSALYFCASSVDQGAGTNNEQFFGPGTRLTVL.